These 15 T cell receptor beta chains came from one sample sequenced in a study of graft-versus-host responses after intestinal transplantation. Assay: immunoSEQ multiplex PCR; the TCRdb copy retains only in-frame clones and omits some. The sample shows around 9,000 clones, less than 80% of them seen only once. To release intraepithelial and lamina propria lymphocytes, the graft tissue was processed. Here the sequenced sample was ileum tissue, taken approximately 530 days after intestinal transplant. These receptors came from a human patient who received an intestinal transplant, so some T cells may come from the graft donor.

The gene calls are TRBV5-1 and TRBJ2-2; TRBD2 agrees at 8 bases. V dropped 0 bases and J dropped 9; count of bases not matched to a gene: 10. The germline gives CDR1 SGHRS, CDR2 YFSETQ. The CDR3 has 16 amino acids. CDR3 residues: CASSLDGPSGFRELFF. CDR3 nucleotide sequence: TGCGCCAGCAGCTTGGATGGCCCTAGCGGGTTCCGGGAGCTGTTTTTT.

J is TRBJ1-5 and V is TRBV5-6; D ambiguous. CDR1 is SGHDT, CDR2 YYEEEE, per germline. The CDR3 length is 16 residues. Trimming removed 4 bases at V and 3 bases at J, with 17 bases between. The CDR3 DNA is TGTGCCAGCAGCCGCCAACCGGGCAGAATCAATCAGCCCCAGCATTTT. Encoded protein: CASSRQPGRINQPQHF. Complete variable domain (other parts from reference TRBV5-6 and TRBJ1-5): DAGVTQSPTHLIKTRGQQVTLRCSPKSGHDTVSWYQQALGQGPQFIFQYYEEEERQRGNFPDRFSGHQFPNYSSELNVNALLLGDSALYLCASSRQPGRINQPQHFGDGTRLSIL.

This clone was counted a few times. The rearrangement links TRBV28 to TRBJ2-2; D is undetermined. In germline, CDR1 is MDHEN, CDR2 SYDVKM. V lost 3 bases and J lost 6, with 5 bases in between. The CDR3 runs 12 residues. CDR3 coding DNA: TGTGCCAGCAGTTTCCCCGCCGGGGAGCTGTTTTTT. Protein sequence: CASSFPAGELFF.

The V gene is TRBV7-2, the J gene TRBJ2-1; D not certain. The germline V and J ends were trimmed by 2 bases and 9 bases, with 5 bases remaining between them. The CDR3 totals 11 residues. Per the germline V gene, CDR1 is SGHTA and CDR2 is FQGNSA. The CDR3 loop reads CASSLLGEQFF. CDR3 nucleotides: TGTGCCAGCAGCTTATTGGGTGAGCAGTTCTTC.

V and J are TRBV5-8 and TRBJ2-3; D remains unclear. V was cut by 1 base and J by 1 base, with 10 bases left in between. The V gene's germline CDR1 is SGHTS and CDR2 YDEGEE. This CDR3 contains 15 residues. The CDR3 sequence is CASSLLLLGTDTQYF. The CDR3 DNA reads TGTGCCAGCAGCTTGTTACTTTTGGGCACAGATACGCAGTATTTT. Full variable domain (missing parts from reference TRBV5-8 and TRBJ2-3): EAGVTQSPTHLIKTRGQQATLRCSPISGHTSVYWYQQALGLGLQFLLWYDEGEERNRGNFPPRFSGRQFPNYSSELNVNALELEDSALYLCASSLLLLGTDTQYFGPGTRLTVL.

The CDR3 protein is CAISENVGRGGPEAFF. The CDR3 region has the DNA TGTGCCATCAGTGAGAATGTCGGTAGGGGGGGACCTGAAGCTTTCTTT. The genes are TRBV10-3 and TRBJ1-1; TRBD1 might be the D (6 bases). The V gene's germline CDR1 is ENHRY and CDR2 SYGVKD. V was cut by 2 bases and J by 6 bases, with 19 bases left in between. The CDR3 is 16 residues long.

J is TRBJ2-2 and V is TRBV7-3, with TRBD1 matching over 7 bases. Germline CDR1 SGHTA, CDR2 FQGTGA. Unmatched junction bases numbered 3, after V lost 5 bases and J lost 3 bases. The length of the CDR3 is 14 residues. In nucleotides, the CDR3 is TGTGCCAGCAGCGCCGGACAGGACACCGGGGAGCTGTTTTTT. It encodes CASSAGQDTGELFF.

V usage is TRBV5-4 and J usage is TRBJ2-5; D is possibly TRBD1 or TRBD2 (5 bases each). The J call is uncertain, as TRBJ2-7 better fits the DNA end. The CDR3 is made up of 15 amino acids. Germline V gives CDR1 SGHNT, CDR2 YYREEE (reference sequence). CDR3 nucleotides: TGTGCCAGCAGCTCCGGGACGCCCAGTTCCTACGAGCAGTACTTC. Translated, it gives CASSSGTPSSYEQYF.

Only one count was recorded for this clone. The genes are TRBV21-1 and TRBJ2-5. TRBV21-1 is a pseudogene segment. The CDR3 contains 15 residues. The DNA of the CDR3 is TGTGCCAGCAGCTATACTTGGACGGAGCCAGAGACCCAGTACTTC. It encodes CASSYTWTEPETQYF.

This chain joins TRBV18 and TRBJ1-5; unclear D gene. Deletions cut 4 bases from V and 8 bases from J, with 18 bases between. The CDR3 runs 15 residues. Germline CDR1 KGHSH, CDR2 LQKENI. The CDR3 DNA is TGTGCCAGCTCACAAGGAAGGGTGGCGCGAAAGCCCCAGCATTTT. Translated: CASSQGRVARKPQHF.

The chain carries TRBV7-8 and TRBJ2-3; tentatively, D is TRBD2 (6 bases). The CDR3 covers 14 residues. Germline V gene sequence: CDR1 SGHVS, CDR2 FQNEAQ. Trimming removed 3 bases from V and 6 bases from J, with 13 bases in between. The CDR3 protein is CASSFLGGSDTQYF. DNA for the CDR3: TGTGCCAGCAGCTTCTTAGGAGGGAGCGATACGCAGTATTTT.

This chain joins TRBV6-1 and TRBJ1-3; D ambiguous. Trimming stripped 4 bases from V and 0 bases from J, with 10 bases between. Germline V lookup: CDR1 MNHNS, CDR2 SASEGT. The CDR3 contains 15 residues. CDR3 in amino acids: CASSVGLASGNTIYF. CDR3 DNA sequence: TGTGCCAGCAGTGTGGGCTTGGCCTCTGGAAACACCATATATTTT.

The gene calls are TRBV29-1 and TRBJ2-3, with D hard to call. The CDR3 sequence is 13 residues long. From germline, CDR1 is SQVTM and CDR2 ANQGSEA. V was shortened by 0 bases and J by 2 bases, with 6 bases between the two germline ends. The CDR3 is CSVEEGNTDTQYF. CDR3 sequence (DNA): TGCAGCGTTGAAGAGGGCAACACAGATACGCAGTATTTT.

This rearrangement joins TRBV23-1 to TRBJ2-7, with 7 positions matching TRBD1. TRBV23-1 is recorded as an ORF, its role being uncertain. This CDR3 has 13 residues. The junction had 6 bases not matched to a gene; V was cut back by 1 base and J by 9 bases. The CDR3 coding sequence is TGCGCCAGCAGTCAATTTACAGGGGACGGGCAGTACTTC. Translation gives CASSQFTGDGQYF.

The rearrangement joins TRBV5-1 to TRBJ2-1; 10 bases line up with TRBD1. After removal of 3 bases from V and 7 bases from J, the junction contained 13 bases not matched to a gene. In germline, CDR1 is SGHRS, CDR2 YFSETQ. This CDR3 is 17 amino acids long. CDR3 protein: CASSSELAGTGANEQFF. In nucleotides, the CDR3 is TGCGCCAGCAGCTCCGAACTGGCCGGGACAGGGGCGAATGAGCAGTTCTTC.